Listed below are T cell receptor beta chains from one sample, sequenced in a study of blood T cells in healthy people across ages. TCRdb reprocessed the 5' RACE reads with MiXCR, giving one entry per CDR3 protein. The sample has under 2,000,000 distinct CDR3 sequences; approximately 50% are singletons. The sample was blood. These receptors were obtained from a woman between 40 and 55 years old in good health. CDR3s include the opening cysteine and the closing phenylalanine or tryptophan. D genes are given only for firm matches. Clone size is stated in some rows and not others, as once, few, many or a class when expanded.

TRBJ2-5 TRBV5-1 once . CASSGTFWTQYF TGCGCCAGCAGTGGGACTTTCTGGACCCAGTACTTC
TRBJ2-7 TRBV6-6 . . CASRSSWDSRSEQYF TGTGCCAGCAGATCCTCCTGGGATTCCAGGAGCGAGCAGTACTTC
TRBJ2-7 TRBV27 . . CASSSGASSYNEQYF TGTGCCAGCAGTTCCGGGGCTAGCTCCTACAATGAGCAGTACTTC
TRBJ1-5 TRBV9 . TRBD1 CASSAETGGSGPQHF TGTGCCAGCAGCGCAGAGACAGGGGGAAGTGGGCCCCAGCATTTT
TRBJ2-3 TRBV7-2 . . CASSLYNPTDTQYF TGTGCCAGCAGCTTATACAACCCCACAGATACGCAGTATTTT
TRBJ2-1 TRBV7-9 few TRBD2 CASSQASGGALRYNEQFF TGTGCCAGCAGCCAAGCTAGCGGGGGGGCCTTAAGGTACAATGAGCAGTTCTTC
TRBJ2-7 TRBV4-3 . TRBD1 CASSQGQGAGYEQYF TGCGCCAGCAGCCAGGGACAGGGGGCTGGTTACGAGCAGTACTTC
TRBJ2-3 TRBV13 few TRBD2 CASSLDPRLAGDTQYF TGTGCCAGCAGCTTAGACCCTCGTCTAGCGGGGGATACGCAGTATTTT
TRBJ1-6 TRBV5-8 . . CASEAGVAPLHF TGTGCCAGCGAGGCAGGAGTGGCACCCCTCCACTTT
TRBJ2-1 TRBV27 few TRBD1 CASSTGTEQNNEQFF TGTGCCAGCAGCACCGGGACAGAGCAAAACAATGAGCAGTTCTTC
TRBJ2-7 TRBV12-3/TRBV12-4 . . CASAPGQLYEQYF TGTGCCAGCGCTCCAGGACAGCTCTACGAGCAGTACTTC
TRBJ2-7 TRBV29-1 . . CSVEQGVHEQYF TGCAGCGTTGAACAGGGAGTCCACGAGCAGTACTTC
TRBJ2-7 TRBV12-3/TRBV12-4 few TRBD1 CASSERQGWEQYF TGTGCCAGCAGTGAACGACAGGGGTGGGAGCAGTACTTC
TRBJ2-7 TRBV15 . . CATSRQPETYEQYF TGTGCCACCAGCCGCCAACCAGAAACTTACGAGCAGTACTTC
TRBJ1-2 TRBV10-3 . . CAVSGGAGIIYGYTF TGTGCCGTTTCTGGGGGCGCGGGGATCATCTATGGCTACACCTTC
TRBJ2-7 TRBV7-2 . . CASSRDLEGGQESQYF TGTGCCAGCAGCCGGGACCTAGAGGGGGGGCAAGAGTCCCAGTACTTC
TRBJ1-2 TRBV28 . . CASSLIQANYGYTF TGTGCCAGCAGTCTTATTCAAGCTAACTATGGCTACACCTTC
TRBJ2-3 TRBV28 . . CASTPGRLDTQYF TGTGCCAGCACCCCAGGCCGGCTAGATACGCAGTATTTT
TRBJ1-2 TRBV21-1 few . CASSKPSGGTYGYTF TGTGCCAGCAGCAAACCGTCAGGGGGGACCTATGGCTACACCTTC
TRBJ2-1 TRBV4-3 . . CASSPSSVDEQFF TGCGCCAGCAGCCCCAGCTCCGTGGATGAGCAGTTCTTC
TRBJ1-2 TRBV6-5 few . CASSTVTGHYGYTF TGTGCCAGCAGTACCGTGACAGGCCACTATGGCTACACCTTC
TRBJ2-3 TRBV2 . TRBD2 CASSGAGVVTDTQYF TGTGCCAGCAGTGGAGCGGGGGTCGTCACAGATACGCAGTATTTT
TRBJ1-2 TRBV4-3 . TRBD1 CASSHGDRGSYGYTF TGCGCCAGCAGCCATGGGGACAGGGGATCCTATGGCTACACCTTC
TRBJ2-1 TRBV20-1 . . CSARVVLGSSYNEQFF TGCAGTGCTAGGGTCGTTTTGGGGAGCTCCTACAATGAGCAGTTCTTC
TRBJ2-5 TRBV27 . TRBD1 CASSTGAPTPETQYF TGTGCCAGCTCCACAGGGGCCCCGACTCCTGAGACCCAGTACTTC
TRBJ1-1 TRBV3-1 . TRBD1 CASSRDRLTEAFF TGTGCCAGCAGCCGGGACAGGCTCACTGAAGCTTTCTTT
TRBJ2-1 TRBV6-2/TRBV6-3 . . CASSYSVGESSYNEQFF TGTGCCAGTAGTTACTCGGTTGGAGAGAGCTCCTACAATGAGCAGTTCTTC
TRBJ2-6 TRBV6-5 once . CASSYSPHSGANVLTF TGTGCCAGCAGTTACTCTCCACACTCTGGGGCCAACGTCCTGACTTTC
TRBJ2-6 TRBV13 . TRBD1 CASSQAGFGTGGSGANVLTF TGTGCCAGCAGCCAGGCAGGGTTTGGGACAGGGGGCTCTGGGGCCAACGTCCTGACTTTC